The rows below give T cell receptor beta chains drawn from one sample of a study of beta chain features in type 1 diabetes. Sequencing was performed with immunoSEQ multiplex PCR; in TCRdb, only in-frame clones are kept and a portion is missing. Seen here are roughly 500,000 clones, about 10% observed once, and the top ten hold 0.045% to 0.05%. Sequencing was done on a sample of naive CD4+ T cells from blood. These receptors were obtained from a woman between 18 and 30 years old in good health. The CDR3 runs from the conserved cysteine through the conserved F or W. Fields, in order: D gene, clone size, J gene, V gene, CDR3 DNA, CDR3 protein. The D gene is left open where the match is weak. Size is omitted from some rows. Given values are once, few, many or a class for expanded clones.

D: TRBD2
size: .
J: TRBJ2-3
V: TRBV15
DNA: TGTGCCACCAGCAGAGGTGGACTAGGCCCTCTAAGCACAGATACGCAGTATTTT
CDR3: CATSRGGLGPLSTDTQYF

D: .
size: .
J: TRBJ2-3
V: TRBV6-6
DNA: TGTGCCAGCAATCGTGGGGAGGTAGTCTCAGATACGCAGTATTTT
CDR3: CASNRGEVVSDTQYF

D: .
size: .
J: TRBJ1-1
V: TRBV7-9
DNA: TGTGCCAGCAGCTTTCTATCGGGGGCAAACACTGAAGCTTTCTTT
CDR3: CASSFLSGANTEAFF

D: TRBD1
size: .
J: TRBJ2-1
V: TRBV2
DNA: TGTGCCAGCAGACGACAGACAGGGAGCTCCTACAATGAGCAGTTCTTC
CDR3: CASRRQTGSSYNEQFF

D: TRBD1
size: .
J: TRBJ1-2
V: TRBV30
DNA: TGTGCCGGGAAACAGGGGGCCTACTATGGCTACACCTTC
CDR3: CAGKQGAYYGYTF

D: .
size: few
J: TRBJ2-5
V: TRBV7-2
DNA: TGTGCCAGCAGCTTAGCGGGGGGTCGAGAGACCCAGTACTTC
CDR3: CASSLAGGRETQYF

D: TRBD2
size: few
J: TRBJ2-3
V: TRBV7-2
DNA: TGTGCCAGCAGCTTGGCGGGAGGCCCCACAGATACGCAGTATTTT
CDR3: CASSLAGGPTDTQYF

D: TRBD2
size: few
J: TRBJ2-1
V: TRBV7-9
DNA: TGTGCCAGCCTAGGGACTAGCGGGAGGAGGACCTACAATGAGCAGTTCTTC
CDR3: CASLGTSGRRTYNEQFF

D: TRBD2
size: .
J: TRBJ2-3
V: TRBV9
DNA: TGTGCCAGCAGCCCGAGCCCCAGACTAGCGGGCACAGATACGCAGTATTTT
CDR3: CASSPSPRLAGTDTQYF

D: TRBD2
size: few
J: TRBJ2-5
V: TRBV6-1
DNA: TGTGCCAGCAGTGAGGGTCATCCTCTGGGACTAGGAGGAGAGACCCAGTACTTC
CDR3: CASSEGHPLGLGGETQYF

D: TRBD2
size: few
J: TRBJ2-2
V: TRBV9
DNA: TGTGCCAGCAACGCCCCGGGAACGGGAGGGACCGGGGAGCTGTTTTTT
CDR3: CASNAPGTGGTGELFF

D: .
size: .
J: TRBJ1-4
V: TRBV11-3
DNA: TGTGCCAGCAGCTCGGAGACAGCAACTAATGAAAAACTGTTTTTT
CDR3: CASSSETATNEKLFF

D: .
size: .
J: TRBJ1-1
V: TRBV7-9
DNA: TGTGCCAGCAGCTTTGAGATGAACACTGAAGCTTTCTTT
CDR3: CASSFEMNTEAFF

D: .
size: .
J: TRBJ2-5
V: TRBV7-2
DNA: TGTGCCAGCAGCCGACGCATTGAGGAGACCCAGTACTTC
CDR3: CASSRRIEETQYF

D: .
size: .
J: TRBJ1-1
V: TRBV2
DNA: TGTGCCAGCAGTGAAGCTGGGGCCATGGACCCTTTCTTT
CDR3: CASSEAGAMDPFF

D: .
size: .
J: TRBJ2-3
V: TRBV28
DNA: TGTGCCAGCAGTCCCAGGGGTGCTAGCACAGATACGCAGTATTTT
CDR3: CASSPRGASTDTQYF

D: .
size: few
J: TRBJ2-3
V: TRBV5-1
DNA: TGCGCCAGCAGCTTGGCCCCAGGAACAGATACGCAGTATTTT
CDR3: CASSLAPGTDTQYF

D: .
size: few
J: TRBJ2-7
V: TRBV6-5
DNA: TGTGCCAGCACTCCGGCAGGGAACTACGAGCAGTACTTC
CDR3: CASTPAGNYEQYF

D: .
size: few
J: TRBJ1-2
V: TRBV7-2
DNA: TGTGCCAGCAGCTCCAGGGTTAACTATGGCTACACCTTC
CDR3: CASSSRVNYGYTF

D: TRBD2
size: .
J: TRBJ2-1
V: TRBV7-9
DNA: TGTGCCAGCAGCTTTCGTAAGACTAGCGGAGGGAAGTTCTTC
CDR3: CASSFRKTSGGKFF

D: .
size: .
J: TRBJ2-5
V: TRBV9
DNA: TGTGCCAGCAGCGCCCCGCGTGAGACCCAGTACTTC
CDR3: CASSAPRETQYF

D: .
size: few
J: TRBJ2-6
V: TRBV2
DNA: TGTGCCAGCAGGCCCCTACTTATATATCGTGGGGCCAACGTCCTGACTTTC
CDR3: CASRPLLIYRGANVLTF

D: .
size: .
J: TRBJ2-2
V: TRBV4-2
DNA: TGTGCCAGCAGCCAAGATCGGCGGGTCACCGGGGAGCTGTTTTTT
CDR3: CASSQDRRVTGELFF

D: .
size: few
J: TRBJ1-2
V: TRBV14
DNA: TGTGCCAGCAGCCAAATGATTCAGGGCGGCTACACCTTC
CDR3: CASSQMIQGGYTF

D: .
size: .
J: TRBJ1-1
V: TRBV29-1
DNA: TGCAGCGTCGGAGGGATGAACACTGAAGCTTTCTTT
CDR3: CSVGGMNTEAFF

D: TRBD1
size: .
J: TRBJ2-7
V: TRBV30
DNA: TGTGCCTGGAACACCAACAGGGGAAGCGAGCAGTACTTC
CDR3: CAWNTNRGSEQYF

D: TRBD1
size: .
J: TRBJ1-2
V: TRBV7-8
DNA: TGTGCCAGCAGCTCCCGGGACAGGGGGCCGGTTGGCTACACCTTC
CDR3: CASSSRDRGPVGYTF

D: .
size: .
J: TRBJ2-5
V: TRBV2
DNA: TGTGCCAGCATGACAGGACAGCAGGAGACCCAGTACTTC
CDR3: CASMTGQQETQYF

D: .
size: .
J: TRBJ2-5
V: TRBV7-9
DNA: TGTGCCAGCAGCTTGCTCGCCCAGGAGACCCAGTACTTC
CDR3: CASSLLAQETQYF

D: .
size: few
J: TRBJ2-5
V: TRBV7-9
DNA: TGTGCCAGCGGTGCCCGACGGCCAGTAGAGACCCAGTACTTC
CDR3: CASGARRPVETQYF